These 26 T cell receptor beta chains were sequenced from one sample in a study of Ad26.COV2.S vaccination and SARS-CoV-2 variants (dated by TCRdb to the early 2020s). Interpreted using the paper, the treatment or condition label stands for: roughly 20 received Ad26.COV2.S at low or high dose, single or two shots; about 5 received placebo; per-sample allocation not given. For vaccine and placebo recipients, repertoires were sequenced using samples collected on day 63 after the first injection. To prepare the library, the immunoSEQ multiplex PCR assay was applied. This is the immuneACCESS table as TCRdb keeps it, with only in-frame sequences that have V and J called. A part of the clones is gone; compared with another copy, unresolved V genes explain less than half, and the rest is unexplained. For this sample the table gives around 450,000 clones, of which nearly 90% were detected only once. Around 2.6% of the sample is in the top ten clones.

The material was peripheral blood, obtained in a trial of Ad26.COV2.S vaccine versus placebo. The receptors stem from a person between 18 and 65 years old who received the Ad26.COV2.S COVID-19 vaccine or a placebo.

A remark on this clone: One end of the junction varies from germline; a read error may be responsible. The rearrangement uses TRBV6-6 and TRBJ1-1; TRBD1 matches 7 bases. The CDR3 length is 15 residues. Germline V gene sequence: CDR1 MNHNY, CDR2 SVGAGI (reference sequence). The CDR3 DNA reads as TGTGCCAGCAGTCACTCAGGGGGAATGAACACTGAAGCTTTCTTT. Translating gives CASSHSGGMNTEAFF.

There are a few counts of this clone. The chain links TRBV30 to TRBJ2-7; D is unresolved. With 0 bases removed from V and 0 bases from J, the gap between germline ends came to 9 bases. The germline CDR1 and CDR2 sequences are GTSNPN and SVGIG (reference sequence). The CDR3 length is 14 residues. The CDR3 sequence: CAWSVPPNSYEQYF. For the CDR3, the DNA is TGTGCCTGGAGTGTACCCCCTAACTCCTACGAGCAGTACTTC.

The chain uses TRBV4-2 and TRBJ1-5; the D gene is possibly TRBD1 (5 bases). This CDR3 region has 15 residues. Per the germline V gene, CDR1 is LGHNA and CDR2 is YNFKEQ. Deletions cut 4 bases from V and 9 bases from J, with 19 bases between. The CDR3 DNA is TGTGCCAGCAGCCGCTCCCGGGACGGCGGTTGGCCCCAGCATTTT. It codes for CASSRSRDGGWPQHF.

The gene calls are TRBV3-1 (or the pseudogene TRBV3-2) and TRBJ1-5, with D unclear. Trimming left V 3 bases short and J 2 bases short, with 8 bases between. The CDR3 runs to 14 residues. CDR1 is LGHDT and CDR2 is YNNKEL in the germline V gene (reference sequence). In nucleotides, the CDR3 is TGTGCCAGCAGCCATCGGGGAGGCAATCAGCCCCAGCATTTT. Amino acids: CASSHRGGNQPQHF.

The chain uses TRBV2 and TRBJ1-1; tentative D call: TRBD1 (5 bases). Germline V gene sequence: CDR1 SNHLY, CDR2 FYNNEI. The length of the CDR3 is 13 residues. V was clipped by 3 bases and J by 5 bases, with 10 bases between them. The CDR3 DNA is TGTGCCAGCAGTGACAGGGTAGATACTGAAGCTTTCTTT. This translates into CASSDRVDTEAFF.

The chain links TRBV18 to TRBJ1-4; D is perhaps TRBD1 (6 bases). Trimming took 3 bases from V and 4 from J, leaving 9 bases between them. The CDR3 has 14 residues. CDR1 and CDR2 from the germline V gene are KGHSH and LQKENI. For the CDR3, the DNA is TGTGCCAGCTCACCTCCAGGGGATAATGAAAAACTGTTTTTT. It yields the protein CASSPPGDNEKLFF.

This clone was observed once. The chain links TRBV10-3 to TRBJ1-1; D might be TRBD1 (5 bases). The V end lost 5 bases, the J end lost 10 bases, and 14 bases lay between the germline ends. The CDR3 totals 12 residues. The germline CDR1 and CDR2 sequences are ENHRY and SYGVKD. CDR3 in amino acids: CAISRDSRIAFF. CDR3 coding DNA: TGTGCCATCAGTCGGGACTCCCGCATAGCTTTCTTT.

The rearrangement links TRBV7-2 to TRBJ1-1; D ambiguous. Germline CDR1 and CDR2: SGHTA and FQGNSA. V dropped 5 bases and J dropped 3 bases, with 13 bases sitting between them. This CDR3 is 14 amino acids long. CDR3 loop: CASSQINWHTEAFF. In nucleotides, the CDR3 is TGTGCCAGCAGCCAAATCAATTGGCACACTGAAGCTTTCTTT. Filled out from reference TRBV7-2 and TRBJ1-1, the complete variable domain reads GAGVSQSPSNKVTEKGKDVELRCDPISGHTALYWYRQSLGQGLEFLIYFQGNSAPDKSGLPSDRFSAERTGGSVSTLTIQRTQQEDSAVYLCASSQINWHTEAFFGQGTRLTVV.

V gene TRBV13 combines with J gene TRBJ1-1; D ambiguous. Germline V CDR1 and CDR2: PRHDT, FYEKMQ (reference sequence). The CDR3 is made up of 13 amino acids. Trimming left V 6 bases short and J 1 base short, with 9 bases between. The DNA of the CDR3 is TGTGCCAGCAGTTATACACCGAACACTGAAGCTTTCTTT. It specifies CASSYTPNTEAFF. Supplemented by reference TRBV13 and TRBJ1-1, the full variable domain reads AAGVIQSPRHLIKEKRETATLKCYPIPRHDTVYWYQQGPGQDPQFLISFYEKMQSDKGSIPDRFSAQQFSDYHSELNMSSLELGDSALYFCASSYTPNTEAFFGQGTRLTVV.

The genes are TRBV5-4 and TRBJ2-3; no reliable D call. Trimming pared 0 bases from V and 2 bases from J, leaving 7 bases between. This CDR3 region has 14 residues. In germline, CDR1 is SGHNT, CDR2 YYREEE (reference sequence). The chain's CDR3 is CASSLGWNTDTQYF. In nucleotides, the CDR3 is TGTGCCAGCAGCTTGGGCTGGAACACAGATACGCAGTATTTT.

The chain couples TRBV9 to TRBJ1-3; D is possibly TRBD1 (5 bases). V shed 4 bases and J shed 0 bases, with 11 bases lying between them. The CDR3 has 15 residues. The germline V gene encodes CDR1 SGDLS and CDR2 YYNGEE. CDR3: CASSRDGFSGNTIYF. For the CDR3, the DNA is TGTGCCAGCAGCCGGGACGGTTTCTCTGGAAACACCATATATTTT.

Here the CDR3 DNA reads TGTGCCAGCAGTTTTGGGGCGGATCAGCCCCAGCATTTT. This translates into CASSFGADQPQHF. This sequence joins TRBV27 and TRBJ1-5, with D perhaps TRBD1 (5 bases). From germline, CDR1 is MNHEY and CDR2 SMNVEV (reference sequence). This CDR3 region has 13 residues. V lost 3 bases and J lost 5, with 8 bases in between.

CDR3 nucleotide sequence: TGTGCCAGCAGCCCCGCGGACGAGGGGGTGAAGTCGAACTATGGCTACACCTTC. This gives the protein CASSPADEGVKSNYGYTF. The chain links TRBV7-9 to TRBJ1-2; the D gene is possibly TRBD1 (6 bases). In germline, CDR1 is SEHNR, CDR2 FQNEAQ (reference sequence). V was shortened by 5 bases and J by 2 bases, with 24 bases between the two germline ends. The CDR3 length is 18 residues.

Worth noting for this clone: This specimen includes other DNA sequences encoding the same CDR3. The J gene is TRBJ2-1, the V gene TRBV2; D ambiguous. This CDR3 spans 12 amino acids. CDR1 SNHLY and CDR2 FYNNEI come from the germline V gene. The ends were cut back, 3 bases at V and 4 bases at J, with 4 bases in the middle. This CDR3 reads CASSEGYNEQFF. As DNA, the CDR3 is TGTGCCAGCAGTGAGGGGTACAATGAGCAGTTCTTC.

Only a few counts were recorded for this clone. The chain is built from TRBV6-5 and TRBJ1-1, with TRBD1 identical over 7 bases. Germline trimming cut 8 bases from V and 1 base from J; bases unmatched to any gene: 4. Germline assignment: CDR1 MNHEY and CDR2 SVGAGI. The CDR3 is made up of 13 amino acids. The DNA of the CDR3 is TGTGCCAGCCGGGGACAGCAGAACACTGAAGCTTTCTTT. Its translation is CASRGQQNTEAFF.

This clone occurred many times. Other DNA variants within this sample encode the same CDR3. The chain recombines TRBV27 with TRBJ1-5; D is uncertain. CDR1 is MNHEY, CDR2 SMNVEV, per germline (reference sequence). V was clipped by 3 bases and J by 0 bases, with 9 bases between them. This CDR3 comprises 15 residues. CDR3 loop: CASSFTPYSNQPQHF. CDR3 nucleotides: TGTGCCAGCAGTTTCACACCTTATAGCAATCAGCCCCAGCATTTT.

This clone showed up just a few times. The rearrangement links TRBV5-1 to TRBJ1-4; perhaps TRBD1 as D (6 bases). Trimming shortened V by 4 bases and J by 5 bases, and 18 bases separated the two germline ends. Germline-derived CDR1 and CDR2 are SGHRS and YFSETQ. The CDR3 is 16 residues long. The CDR3 loop is CASSRDPTGNNEKLFF. CDR3 coding DNA: TGCGCCAGCAGCCGCGACCCAACAGGGAACAATGAAAAACTGTTTTTT.

The chain's CDR3 is CASSYSTSNYGYTF. For the CDR3, the DNA is TGTGCCAGCAGTTACTCGACGTCGAACTATGGCTACACCTTC. The chain employs TRBV6-6 and TRBJ1-2; D remains unclear. The germline V gene has CDR1 MNHNY and CDR2 SVGAGI (reference sequence). V lost 0 bases and J lost 2, with 7 bases in between. The CDR3 consists of 14 residues.

J is TRBJ2-2 and V is TRBV7-8; TRBD2 matches 8 bases. Germline CDR1 and CDR2: SGHVS and FQNEAQ. The trim removed 7 bases at V and 1 base at J, leaving 5 bases unmatched. The CDR3 covers 15 residues. The CDR3 reads CASNPLAGNTGELFF. CDR3 DNA sequence: TGTGCCAGCAACCCCCTAGCGGGGAACACCGGGGAGCTGTTTTTT.

The chain links TRBV29-1 to TRBJ2-3, with 11 bases lining up with TRBD2. The trim removed 6 bases at V and 2 bases at J, leaving 7 bases unmatched. CDR3 length equals 15 residues. Germline values: CDR1 SQVTM, CDR2 ANQGSEA. The CDR3 region is CSVDGTSGLTDTQYF. CDR3 nucleotide sequence: TGCAGCGTAGATGGGACTAGCGGCCTCACAGATACGCAGTATTTT.

V gene TRBV28 combines with J gene TRBJ2-7, with D unclear. Looked up from germline, CDR1 is MDHEN and CDR2 is SYDVKM. Deletions cut 3 bases from V and 2 bases from J, with 5 bases between. This CDR3 spans 12 amino acids. CDR3 in amino acids: CASSLTPYEQYF. As DNA, the CDR3 is TGTGCCAGCAGTTTGACCCCCTACGAGCAGTACTTC.

This chain connects TRBV5-6 to TRBJ2-2; weak D call: TRBD1 (6 bases). Germline values: CDR1 SGHDT, CDR2 YYEEEE. V lost 4 bases, J lost 0 bases, and 13 bases lay in between. The CDR3 runs to 16 residues. This chain's CDR3 is CASSTVGDTNTGELFF. CDR3 nucleotide sequence: TGTGCCAGCAGCACGGTCGGGGACACGAACACCGGGGAGCTGTTTTTT.

This clone was picked up one time. The chain recombines TRBV19 with TRBJ1-5; D may be TRBD1 (5 bases). Per the germline V gene, CDR1 is LNHDA and CDR2 is SQIVND (reference sequence). The CDR3 is 16 amino acids. Between the trimmed V and J ends, which lost 2 bases and 7 bases, there was a span of 18 bases. CDR3 nucleotide sequence: TGTGCCAGTAGTATAAGGGCGGGGGGAACGGGACAGCCCCAGCATTTT. The encoded protein is CASSIRAGGTGQPQHF.

V and J are TRBV5-1 and TRBJ2-2, with 7 positions matching TRBD2. Trimming cost V 0 bases and J 5 bases; bases outside gene matches: 7. The CDR3 contains 16 residues. Germline V CDR1 and CDR2: SGHRS, YFSETQ. The CDR3 DNA sequence: TGCGCCAGCAGCTTGGATCTAGCGGTCCAAACCGGGGAGCTGTTTTTT. This gives the protein CASSLDLAVQTGELFF.

The V gene is TRBV5-8, the J gene TRBJ1-4; 7 bases align to TRBD1. V trimming: 6 bases; J trimming: 7 bases; junction bases outside the gene matches: 9. In germline, CDR1 is SGHTS, CDR2 YDEGEE. This CDR3 comprises 14 residues. The CDR3 here is CASNYRGDGEKLFF. Here the CDR3 DNA reads TGTGCCAGCAACTACAGGGGCGACGGTGAAAAACTGTTTTTT.

The CDR3 DNA follows: TGTGCCAGCAGCTTAGGCAGTCTGAGTGGAAACACCATATATTTT. Encoded protein: CASSLGSLSGNTIYF. This chain links TRBV7-6 with TRBJ1-3; D is unresolved. Germline values: CDR1 SGHVS, CDR2 FNYEAQ. This CDR3 comprises 15 residues. Trimming took off 1 base at V and 3 bases at J, with 10 bases between the two ends.